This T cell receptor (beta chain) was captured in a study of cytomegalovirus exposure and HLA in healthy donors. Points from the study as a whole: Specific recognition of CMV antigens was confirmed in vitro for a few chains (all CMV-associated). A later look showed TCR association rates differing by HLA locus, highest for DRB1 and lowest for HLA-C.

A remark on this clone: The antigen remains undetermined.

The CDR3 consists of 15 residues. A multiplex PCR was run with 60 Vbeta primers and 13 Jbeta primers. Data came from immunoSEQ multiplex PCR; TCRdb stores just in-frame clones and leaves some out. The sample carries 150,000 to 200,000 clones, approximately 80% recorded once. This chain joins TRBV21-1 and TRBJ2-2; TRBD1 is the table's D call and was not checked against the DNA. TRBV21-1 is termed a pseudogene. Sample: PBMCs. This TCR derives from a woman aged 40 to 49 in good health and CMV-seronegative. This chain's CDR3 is CASSSTASNTGELFF. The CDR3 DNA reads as TGTGCCAGCAGCTCAACAGCATCGAACACCGGGGAGCTGTTTTTT.